These T cell receptor beta chains were read from a single sample in a study of shared clonotypes between healthy human individuals. Sequencing used immunoSEQ multiplex PCR; TCRdb keeps in-frame clones, though not all of them. The sample has 100,000 or so clones; about 66% are singletons. The sequencing input was memory CD8+ T cells sorted from blood. The receptors stem from a woman under 40 in good health. The CDR3 runs from the conserved cysteine through the conserved F or W. A D gene is named only where the DNA matches it firmly. Where a row states a size, it is once, few, many or the class of an expanded clone; other rows omit it.

J: TRBJ2-3; D: .; size: .; V: TRBV5-4; length: 15; DNA: TGTGCCAGCAGCTTAGCCGGGACCTCTCGGGATACGCAGTATTTT; CDR3: CASSLAGTSRDTQYF
J: TRBJ2-2; D: TRBD1; size: few; V: TRBV25-1; length: 15; DNA: TGTGCCAGCGGGGGAGGACAGGGAGGCACCGGGGAGCTGTTTTTT; CDR3: CASGGGQGGTGELFF
J: TRBJ2-3; D: TRBD2; size: few; V: TRBV5-1; length: 15; DNA: TGCGCCAGCAGCCCGAGAGCGGGAGTTGCTGATACGCAGTATTTT; CDR3: CASSPRAGVADTQYF
J: TRBJ2-7; D: TRBD2; size: few; V: TRBV15; length: 15; DNA: TGTGCCACCAGCAGAGATGATAGCGGGAGCCACGAGCAGTACTTC; CDR3: CATSRDDSGSHEQYF
J: TRBJ1-3; D: .; size: .; V: TRBV9; length: 14; DNA: TGTGCCCGCACCGGGGACGGATCTGGAAACACCATATATTTT; CDR3: CARTGDGSGNTIYF
J: TRBJ1-4; D: .; size: once; V: TRBV2; length: 14; DNA: TGTGCCAGCAGAGCCCCCGCGGGAAATGAAAAACTGTTTTTT; CDR3: CASRAPAGNEKLFF
J: TRBJ1-5; D: .; size: .; V: TRBV19; length: 14; DNA: TGTGCCAGTAGTATAGTCAGGGCAAATCAGCCCCAGCATTTT; CDR3: CASSIVRANQPQHF
J: TRBJ2-7; D: .; size: .; V: TRBV5-1; length: 14; DNA: TGCGCCAGCAGCTCATGCGGACGGTTTAACGCGCAGTACTTC; CDR3: CASSSCGRFNAQYF
J: TRBJ2-5; D: TRBD1; size: .; V: TRBV28; length: 13; DNA: TGTGCCAGCAGTTTCTCAGGGGGAGAGACCCAGTACTTC; CDR3: CASSFSGGETQYF
J: TRBJ2-2; D: .; size: .; V: TRBV5-1; length: 17; DNA: TGCGCCAGCAGCTTGGTTAGAGGGCAGAGGGGCACCGGGGAGCTGTTTTTT; CDR3: CASSLVRGQRGTGELFF
J: TRBJ2-7; D: .; size: .; V: TRBV2; length: 13; DNA: TGTGCCAGCAGACGCGTGGAGTTGTACGAGCAGTACTTC; CDR3: CASRRVELYEQYF
J: TRBJ1-3; D: .; size: .; V: TRBV5-1; length: 15; DNA: TGCGCCAGCAGCTTGGACACCAACTCTGGAAACACCATATATTTT; CDR3: CASSLDTNSGNTIYF
J: TRBJ2-3; D: TRBD2; size: .; V: TRBV9; length: 16; DNA: TGTGCCAGCAGCCTCACCAGCGGGAGTCGGACAGATACGCAGTATTTT; CDR3: CASSLTSGSRTDTQYF
J: TRBJ2-3; D: .; size: many; V: TRBV27; length: 15; DNA: TGTGCCAGCAGTTTATATAGGACAGCTACAGATACGCAGTATTTT; CDR3: CASSLYRTATDTQYF
J: TRBJ2-1; D: TRBD2; size: once; V: TRBV14; length: 17; DNA: TGTGCCAGCAGCCTACTAGCGGGAGGAGTGCTCTACAATGAGCAGTTCTTC; CDR3: CASSLLAGGVLYNEQFF
J: TRBJ1-1; D: TRBD1; size: many; V: TRBV7-9; length: 13; DNA: TGTGCCAGCAGCCGAGACAGGGAGGCTGAAGCTTTCTTT; CDR3: CASSRDREAEAFF
J: TRBJ2-1; D: TRBD2; size: .; V: TRBV11-2; length: 17; DNA: TGTGCCAGCAGCTTAGTTTTATTTGGGACTAAAGACAATGAGCAGTTCTTC; CDR3: CASSLVLFGTKDNEQFF
J: TRBJ2-7; D: .; size: .; V: TRBV5-6; length: 13; DNA: TGTGCCAGCAGCTTATCAGAAGGGTACGAGCAGTACTTC; CDR3: CASSLSEGYEQYF
J: TRBJ1-3; D: .; size: .; V: TRBV5-6; length: 14; DNA: TGTGCCAGCAGCTGGAACAGGGCTGGAAACACCATATATTTT; CDR3: CASSWNRAGNTIYF
J: TRBJ2-7; D: TRBD2; size: .; V: TRBV7-9; length: 16; DNA: TGTGCCAGCAGCTCAGACCCTAGCGGGTCAGGGTACGAGCAGTACTTC; CDR3: CASSSDPSGSGYEQYF
J: TRBJ2-1; D: .; size: .; V: TRBV9; length: 14; DNA: TGTGCCAGCAGCGTATCGGCAGGGTGGCATGAGCAGTTCTTC; CDR3: CASSVSAGWHEQFF
J: TRBJ1-1; D: .; size: .; V: TRBV9; length: 13; DNA: TGTGCCAGCAGCGTAGGATCGGCCTCTGAAGCTTTCTTT; CDR3: CASSVGSASEAFF
J: TRBJ2-1; D: TRBD1; size: .; V: TRBV29-1; length: 15; DNA: TGCAGCGTAGGAGGACAGGGGCCTTACTACAATGAGCAGTTCTTC; CDR3: CSVGGQGPYYNEQFF
J: TRBJ2-7; D: .; size: few; V: TRBV27; length: 13; DNA: TGTGCCAGCAGATCCGACAGCCGATACGAGCAGTACTTC; CDR3: CASRSDSRYEQYF
J: TRBJ2-7; D: TRBD1; size: .; V: TRBV11-2; length: 14; DNA: TGTGCCAGCAGCTACCAACGGGACAGTTACGAGCAGTACTTC; CDR3: CASSYQRDSYEQYF
J: TRBJ2-3; D: .; size: .; V: TRBV7-2; length: 15; DNA: TGTGCCAGCAGCCGGGGGCATCCCGGCACAGATACGCAGTATTTT; CDR3: CASSRGHPGTDTQYF
J: TRBJ2-7; D: TRBD2; size: .; V: TRBV30; length: 13; DNA: TGTGCCTGGCGACTAGCGAGCGCCTACGAGCAGTACTTC; CDR3: CAWRLASAYEQYF
J: TRBJ2-6; D: .; size: .; V: TRBV29-1; length: 17; DNA: TGCAGCGTTGAGATGGGAGCCTCTTACTCTGGGGCCAACGTCCTGACTTTC; CDR3: CSVEMGASYSGANVLTF
J: TRBJ2-7; D: .; size: .; V: TRBV7-9; length: 15; DNA: TGTGCCAGCAGCTTATATTCGCCCAACTCCTACGAGCAGTACTTC; CDR3: CASSLYSPNSYEQYF
J: TRBJ2-1; D: TRBD2; size: .; V: TRBV19; length: 14; DNA: TGTGCCAGTACCACACTAGCGGGATACAATGAGCAGTTCTTC; CDR3: CASTTLAGYNEQFF
J: TRBJ1-1; D: .; size: .; V: TRBV7-6; length: 13; DNA: TGTGCCAGCAGCTTCGAGGTTGGCACTGAAGCTTTCTTT; CDR3: CASSFEVGTEAFF
J: TRBJ2-2; D: .; size: .; V: TRBV10-3; length: 19; DNA: TGTGCCATCAGTGAGTCCGTAAGACTTACCAGAACTAACACCGGGGAGCTGTTTTTT; CDR3: CAISESVRLTRTNTGELFF
J: TRBJ2-1; D: TRBD2; size: once; V: TRBV11-2; length: 16; DNA: TGTGCCAGCAGCGCGAGACTAGCGGGAATCTACAATGAGCAGTTCTTC; CDR3: CASSARLAGIYNEQFF
J: TRBJ1-2; D: .; size: .; V: TRBV2; length: 13; DNA: TGTGCCACCGGTATGAGGGGCGCCTCTGGCTACACCTTC; CDR3: CATGMRGASGYTF
J: TRBJ2-1; D: .; size: .; V: TRBV10-2; length: 11; DNA: TGCGCCAGCAGAGAGTACAATGAGCAGTTCTTC; CDR3: CASREYNEQFF
J: TRBJ2-7; D: TRBD2; size: .; V: TRBV28; length: 17; DNA: TGTGCCAGCAGTAGGGGACTAGCGGGAAAGGGGTCCTACGAGCAGTACTTC; CDR3: CASSRGLAGKGSYEQYF
J: TRBJ2-1; D: TRBD1; size: once; V: TRBV13; length: 15; DNA: TGTGCCAGCAGCGACGACAGGGGAGCTTACAATGAGCAGTTCTTC; CDR3: CASSDDRGAYNEQFF
J: TRBJ2-2; D: TRBD2; size: .; V: TRBV12-5; length: 17; DNA: TGTGCTAGTGGTTCAACTAGCGGGAGGGCAATTACCGGGGAGCTGTTTTTT; CDR3: CASGSTSGRAITGELFF
J: TRBJ2-3; D: TRBD2; size: many; V: TRBV25-1; length: 17; DNA: TGTGCCAGCAGTGAACCCTCTCAAAGCGGGAGGAGAGATACGCAGTATTTT; CDR3: CASSEPSQSGRRDTQYF
J: TRBJ2-1; D: .; size: many; V: TRBV6-1; length: 15; DNA: TGTGCCAGCAGTCCCAGCGGAGGGGGCTACAATGAGCAGTTCTTC; CDR3: CASSPSGGGYNEQFF
J: TRBJ2-3; D: TRBD2; size: .; V: TRBV4-1; length: 17; DNA: TGCGCCAGCAGCCAAGGACCGACTAGCGGATACACAGATACGCAGTATTTT; CDR3: CASSQGPTSGYTDTQYF
J: TRBJ2-2; D: TRBD2; size: .; V: TRBV9; length: 14; DNA: TGTGCCAGCAGCGTAAGCGGGAGAGGTGGGGAGCTGTTTTTT; CDR3: CASSVSGRGGELFF
J: TRBJ2-5; D: .; size: once; V: TRBV28; length: 16; DNA: TGTGCCAGCAGTTCCCCTGAACGGGCCTCCGGGGAGACCCAGTACTTC; CDR3: CASSSPERASGETQYF